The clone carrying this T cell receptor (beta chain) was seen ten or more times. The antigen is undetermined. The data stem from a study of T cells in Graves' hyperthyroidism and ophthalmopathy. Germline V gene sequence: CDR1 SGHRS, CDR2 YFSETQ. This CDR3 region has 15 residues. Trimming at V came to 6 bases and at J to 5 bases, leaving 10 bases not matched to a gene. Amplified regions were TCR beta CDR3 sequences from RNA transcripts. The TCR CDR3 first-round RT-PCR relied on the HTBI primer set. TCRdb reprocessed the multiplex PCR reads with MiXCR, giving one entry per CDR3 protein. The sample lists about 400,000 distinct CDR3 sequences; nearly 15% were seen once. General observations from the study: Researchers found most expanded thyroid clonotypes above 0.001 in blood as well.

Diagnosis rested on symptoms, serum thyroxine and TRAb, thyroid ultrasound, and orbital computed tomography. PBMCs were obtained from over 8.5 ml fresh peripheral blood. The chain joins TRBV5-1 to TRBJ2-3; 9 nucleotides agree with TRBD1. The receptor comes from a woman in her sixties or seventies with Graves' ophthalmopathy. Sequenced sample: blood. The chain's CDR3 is CASTLGQGQGDTQYF. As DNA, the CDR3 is TGCGCCAGCACCCTAGGACAGGGGCAGGGAGATACGCAGTATTTT.